This entry describes one T cell receptor (beta chain). Its target is unknown. Libraries were UMI-labeled 5' RACE TRB cDNA. TCRdb re-called the 5' RACE reads; every CDR3 protein appears as one record, without DNA. This sample's table has tens of thousands of distinct CDR3 sequences. Germline V CDR1 and CDR2: KGHSH, LQKENI. The length of the CDR3 is 15 residues. These data are taken from a study of CXCR3-negative and CXCR3-positive naive CD8 T cells. Study conclusions and caveats: Diversity in memory CD8+ cells fell much lower than the comparably high levels seen in both naive subsets. TRB CDR3 properties served as the basis for inferring TCR strength, and surface CD5 was comparable between naive subsets.

The V call is TRBV18, the J call TRBJ1-6; TCRdb outputs TRBD1, but without DNA this stays unchecked. Sequencing was performed on memory CD8+ T cells from blood. The TCR originated in a human donor in good health. Some clones in this sample may be carry-over from other donors' samples. CDR3 loop: CASSGAGVDNSPLHF.